The sequence of this T cell receptor beta chain was determined in a study of memory CD4+ T cells and cytomegalovirus serostatus. The sort gate was single viable CD3+CD4+CD8-CD45RO+ cells for memory CD4+ T cells. Generated by immunoSEQ multiplex PCR, the TCRdb table keeps only in-frame clones and is missing some. The repertoire holds about 58,000 clones, with under 90% as singletons. V dropped 8 bases and J dropped 3 bases, with 14 bases sitting between them. Germline CDR1 and CDR2: SEHNR and FQNEAQ (reference sequence). This CDR3 contains 14 residues. Material: memory CD4+ T cells from blood. V and J are TRBV7-9 and TRBJ2-1; D call uncertain. This clonotype was sampled from an adult in good health and CMV-seronegative. Some clones in this sample may be carry-over from other donors' samples. In DNA, the CDR3 is TGTGCCAGCGGCCTGTCGGGCGGCTACAATGAGCAGTTCTTC. It specifies CASGLSGGYNEQFF.